The 17 T cell receptor beta chains below were found in one sample sequenced in a study of graft-versus-host responses after intestinal transplantation. Libraries were prepared by immunoSEQ multiplex PCR; TCRdb keeps only in-frame clonotypes and omits some of them. The sample has 12,000 to 15,000 clones; around 94% are singletons. Source: PBMCs, taken 9 days after transplant. These receptors came from a human patient who received an intestinal transplant, so some T cells may come from the graft donor.

This chain links TRBV29-1 with TRBJ2-5, with TRBD2 matching over 10 bases. V dropped 4 bases and J dropped 5; count of bases not matched to a gene: 7. Germline V CDR1 and CDR2: SQVTM, ANQGSEA. The CDR3 has 14 amino acids. This CDR3 is CSVVSGRAGETQYF. The CDR3 region has the DNA TGCAGCGTTGTGAGCGGGAGGGCCGGTGAGACCCAGTACTTC.

The chain combines TRBV28 with TRBJ1-2; D remains unclear. The CDR3 is 12 residues long. From germline, CDR1 is MDHEN and CDR2 SYDVKM. V lost 1 base and J lost 4, with 4 bases in between. This chain's CDR3 is CASSLSGYGYTF. The CDR3 DNA is TGTGCCAGCAGTTTATCAGGCTATGGCTACACCTTC.

The chain carries TRBV2 and TRBJ2-1; the match to TRBD2 covers 9 bases. Germline-derived CDR1 and CDR2 are SNHLY and FYNNEI. CDR3 size: 14 residues. Trimming removed 6 bases from V and 5 bases from J; junction bases left unmatched: 5. CDR3 in amino acids: CASSWTSENNEQFF. CDR3 bases: TGTGCCAGCAGCTGGACTAGCGAGAACAATGAGCAGTTCTTC.

This chain connects TRBV11-2 to TRBJ2-3, with 9 bases matching TRBD2. With 6 bases clipped from V and 4 bases from J, the junction kept 8 bases outside the gene matches. The CDR3 length is 15 residues. Per the germline V gene, CDR1 is SGHAT and CDR2 is FQNNGV. The CDR3 loop reads CASSYSGSGSDTQYF. The CDR3 bases are TGTGCCAGCAGTTATAGCGGGAGTGGTTCAGATACGCAGTATTTT.

CDR3 coding DNA: TGCGCCAGCAGTGGGGTGTACTCCTACAATGAGCAGTTCTTC. It translates to CASSGVYSYNEQFF. This chain connects TRBV10-1 to TRBJ2-1, with D hard to call. V was cut by 4 bases and J by 0 bases, with 7 bases left in between. The CDR3 has 14 residues. The germline V gene encodes CDR1 WNHNN and CDR2 SYGVQD (reference sequence).

The CDR3 reads CASSLGTGYEQYF. CDR3 sequence (DNA): TGTGCCAGCAGCCTAGGGACAGGGTACGAGCAGTACTTC. The chain is built from TRBV14 and TRBJ2-7; 9 nucleotides agree with TRBD1. After removal of 4 bases from V and 4 bases from J, the junction contained 2 bases not matched to a gene. The CDR3 totals 13 residues. Looked up from germline, CDR1 is SGHDN and CDR2 is FVKESK.

The chain employs TRBV25-1 and TRBJ2-1; D is unresolved. Germline V gene lookup returns CDR1 MGHDK and CDR2 SYGVNS. The V end was cut by 0 bases, the J end by 3 bases, with 6 bases between. The CDR3 is 14 residues long. CDR3 coding DNA: TGTGCCAGCAGTGAATATTACAGCTACAATGAGCAGTTCTTC. Protein product: CASSEYYSYNEQFF.

This chain uses TRBV6-5 with TRBJ2-7, with D hard to call. V was pared by 6 bases and J by 3 bases, with 12 bases between. Germline values: CDR1 MNHEY, CDR2 SVGAGI. This CDR3 has 13 amino acids. The CDR3 reads CASSPTTNYEQYF. The CDR3, as DNA: TGTGCCAGCAGCCCTACTACAAACTACGAGCAGTACTTC.

For this clone: The junction departs from the called germline gene at one end, perhaps through a read error. The rearrangement uses TRBV7-7 and TRBJ2-7, with D tentatively TRBD1 (6 bases). The CDR3 extends over 15 amino acids. Germline-derived CDR1 and CDR2 are SSHAT and FNYEAQ (reference sequence). CDR3 coding DNA: TGTGCTAGCAGCCTTGACAGGAGTAAAAACTACGAGCAGTACTTC. It yields the protein CASSLDRSKNYEQYF.

In this sample, this clone turned up once. The chain joins TRBV7-9 to TRBJ2-7; D is unresolved. This CDR3 contains 13 residues. Germline-derived CDR1 and CDR2 are SEHNR and FQNEAQ (reference sequence). V was trimmed by 5 bases and J by 0 bases, leaving 8 bases between them. This chain's CDR3 is CASSLTSSYEQYF. The CDR3, as DNA: TGTGCCAGCAGCCTGACCAGCTCCTACGAGCAGTACTTC.

The CDR3 protein is CASSYEGGVYEQYF. CDR3 bases: TGTGCCAGCAGTTACGAGGGCGGGGTCTACGAGCAGTACTTC. This sequence joins TRBV6-5 and TRBJ2-7, with a weak D call TRBD2 (6 bases). CDR3 length equals 14 residues. The V end lost 2 bases, the J end lost 3 bases, and 11 bases lay between the germline ends. Looked up from germline, CDR1 is MNHEY and CDR2 is SVGAGI.

This chain joins TRBV28 and TRBJ2-7; 7 bases are a match to TRBD2. J gave up 2 bases and V 2 bases, and 6 bases lay outside the gene matches. Germline V lookup: CDR1 MDHEN, CDR2 SYDVKM. The CDR3 totals 15 residues. The CDR3 bases are TGTGCCAGCAGTTTAATCCTAGCGGATGCCTACGAGCAGTACTTC. Protein: CASSLILADAYEQYF.

The chain couples TRBV11-3 to TRBJ2-7, with D maybe TRBD2 (6 bases). The ends were cut back, 7 bases at V and 4 bases at J, with 23 bases in the middle. Germline V lookup: CDR1 SGHNT, CDR2 YENEEA. This CDR3 contains 16 residues. This chain's CDR3 is CASISMIAKREYEQYF. The CDR3 nucleotides are TGTGCCAGCATCAGTATGATAGCCAAACGGGAGTACGAGCAGTACTTC.

This clone was detected only once. V usage is TRBV27 and J usage is TRBJ1-2, with a weak D call TRBD1 (5 bases). Trimming left V 6 bases short and J 8 bases short, with 16 bases between. The CDR3 consists of 13 residues. Germline V CDR1 and CDR2: MNHEY, SMNVEV (reference sequence). CDR3 protein: CASSQTGPWGYTF. The CDR3 DNA follows: TGTGCCAGCAGCCAGACGGGGCCCTGGGGCTACACCTTC.

A single count supports this clone. This chain joins TRBV13 and TRBJ2-3, with D perhaps TRBD1 (6 bases). The CDR3 totals 17 residues. Trimming removed 0 bases at V and 6 bases at J, with 19 bases between. In germline, CDR1 is PRHDT, CDR2 FYEKMQ (reference sequence). Here the CDR3 DNA reads TGTGCCAGCAGCTTAGGCGGGGCAGGGGCTCGATGGGATACGCAGTATTTT. Its protein is CASSLGGAGARWDTQYF.

This clone was seen just once. The chain links TRBV5-1 to TRBJ1-2, with 12 bases lining up with TRBD1. The germline CDR1 and CDR2 sequences are SGHRS and YFSETQ. This CDR3 has 14 amino acids. V dropped 4 bases and J dropped 6; count of bases not matched to a gene: 4. Written as DNA, the CDR3 is TGCGCCAGCAGCCCGGGGACAGGGGGCGATGGCTACACCTTC. As protein: CASSPGTGGDGYTF.

This chain links TRBV27 with TRBJ2-1; the D gene is possibly TRBD2 (5 bases). CDR3 size: 13 residues. V was cut by 5 bases and J by 5 bases, with 10 bases left in between. Looked up from germline, CDR1 is MNHEY and CDR2 is SMNVEV (reference sequence). The CDR3: CASSIGLNNEQFF. For the CDR3, the DNA is TGTGCCAGCAGTATCGGACTTAACAATGAGCAGTTCTTC.